One and the same sample provided the 2 T cell receptor beta chains below, sequenced in a study of blood T cell repertoires in COVID-19. The table came from immunoSEQ multiplex PCR; TCRdb's copy has only in-frame clones and leaves some out. The sample lists 250,000 to 350,000 clones; approximately 88% were seen once. Sequencing input: peripheral blood. All receptors derive from a woman between 40 and 50 years old who had recovered from COVID-19.

This chain uses TRBV6-5 with TRBJ2-2; D is undetermined. Germline CDR1 reads MNHEY; CDR2 reads SVGAGI. The ends were cut back, 4 bases at V and 5 bases at J, with 8 bases in the middle. CDR3 length: 13 residues. DNA for the CDR3: TGTGCCAGCAGTTCCTCTCGGACCGGGGAGCTGTTTTTT. Protein: CASSSSRTGELFF.

V and J are TRBV19 and TRBJ1-1; D is possibly TRBD1 (6 bases). Germline assignment: CDR1 LNHDA and CDR2 SQIVND (reference sequence). Trimming stripped 3 bases from V and 0 bases from J, with 11 bases between. This CDR3 spans 15 amino acids. The DNA of the CDR3 is TGTGCCAGTAGTATCACAGGGCAGGTGAACACTGAAGCTTTCTTT. It codes for CASSITGQVNTEAFF.